These 5 T cell receptor beta chains were all obtained from the same sample, sequenced in a study of CD8 T cells in Susac syndrome (dated by TCRdb to the late 2010s). The library relied on the immunoSEQ multiplex PCR assay. RNA was extracted with the RNeasy kit and 0.5 to 1 ug was reverse transcribed using random hexamers. In-frame beta chains were kept once TCRdb had trimmed the public reads at Q25 with fastp and called clones with MiXCR. Every CDR3 protein is listed once, alongside the most common genes and DNA of its rows. Present in this sample are approximately 120,000 distinct CDR3 sequences, over 90% of which were seen just once. The ten most abundant clones make up approximately 0.13% of the sample. Sequencing was done on a sample of CD4+ T cells from PBMCs. The receptors were gathered from a human donor in good health.

The chain recombines TRBV2 with TRBJ1-1; TRBD1 might be the D (6 bases). The V end was cut by 11 bases, the J end by 0 bases, with 19 bases between. The CDR3 contains 15 residues. CDR1 SNHLY and CDR2 FYNNEI come from the germline V gene. The CDR3 spells CAWMSSQGLNTEAFF. The CDR3 coding sequence is TGTGCCTGGATGAGTTCACAGGGCTTGAACACTGAAGCTTTCTTT. The full variable domain, completed using reference TRBV2 and TRBJ1-1, is EPEVTQTPSHQVTQMGQEVILRCVPISNHLYFYWYRQILGQKVEFLVSFYNNEISEKSEIFDDQFSVERPDGSNFTLKIRSTKLEDSAMYFCAWMSSQGLNTEAFFGQGTRLTVV.

The chain employs TRBV7-9 and TRBJ2-7, with D uncertain. The CDR3 contains 11 residues. Germline CDR1 and CDR2: SEHNR and FQNEAQ (reference sequence). Trimming took 5 bases from V and 6 from J, leaving 8 bases between them. CDR3 residues: CASSLDLEQYF. DNA of the CDR3: TGTGCCAGCAGCCTAGACCTCGAGCAGTACTTC. Filled out from reference TRBV7-9 and TRBJ2-7, the complete variable domain reads DTGVSQNPRHKITKRGQNVTFRCDPISEHNRLYWYRQTLGQGPEFLTYFQNEAQLEKSRLLSDRFSAERPKGSFSTLEIQRTEQGDSAMYLCASSLDLEQYFGPGTRLTVT.

The V call is TRBV29-1, the J call TRBJ1-2; 7 bases map to TRBD1. CDR1 SQVTM and CDR2 ANQGSEA come from the germline V gene. This CDR3 region has 14 residues. V was pared by 6 bases and J by 5 bases, with 12 bases of the junction left unmatched. As DNA, the CDR3 is TGCAGCGTCCCGACAGGGCCTCTGACATATGGCTACACCTTC. Translation gives CSVPTGPLTYGYTF.

The rearrangement links TRBV7-2 to TRBJ1-2, with D uncertain. Germline loops: CDR1 SGHTA, CDR2 FQGNSA. The CDR3 loop spans 14 amino acids. The ends were cut back, 4 bases at V and 8 bases at J, with 17 bases in the middle. CDR3: CASSSLDPERGYTF. In DNA form, the CDR3 reads TGTGCCAGCAGCTCGCTGGACCCAGAAAGGGGCTACACCTTC.

This chain links TRBV6-5 with TRBJ2-2; 9 bases are shared with TRBD1. The V and J ends lost 6 bases and 3 bases, in that order; junction bases with no gene match: 2. CDR1 and CDR2 (germline): MNHEY, SVGAGI. This CDR3 contains 14 residues. This chain's CDR3 is CASSRDRDTGELFF. DNA for the CDR3: TGTGCCAGCAGCCGGGACAGGGACACCGGGGAGCTGTTTTTT.